This TCR beta chain was found in a study of shared clonotypes between healthy human individuals (TCRdb year 2020). Regarding the research as a whole: A couple of women and a few men aged 18 to 49 years were included in the cohort. For each donor, three plates each were used for CD4 naive and CD4 memory, two plates were used for CD8 naive, and one plate was used for CD8 memory. The study deeply sequenced blood TCR repertoires of five healthy adults to estimate repertoire size and the extent of clonotype sharing between individuals. Different laboratories and diverse techniques were used to prepare libraries and sequence TCR repertoires, to increase sequencing depth and limit assay-specific biases. Each donor's leukapheresis produced roughly between about 0.9 and 9.5 billion PBMCs.

The donors were healthy, HIV-negative adults who had no recently reported acute infections or vaccinations. All donors were Caucasian adults living in Nashville, Tennessee, USA. CD4+ T cells were enriched by magnetic negative selection, after which naive cells were positively selected on CD45RA and the negative fraction was taken as the memory subset. Blood was obtained by leukapheresis, after which PBMCs were separated by Ficoll-Histopaque density gradient centrifugation and cryopreserved in liquid nitrogen vapor phase. Analytical flow cytometry was used to check the purity and quantity of every magnetically sorted T cell population. From each sorted fraction, genomic DNA was isolated and quantified by UV absorbance on a Nanodrop 2000c. Comment on this clone: The specificity of this receptor is unknown. No base quality values were provided; no much bigger clone lies one nucleotide off.

Using the deep immunoSEQ assay, multiplex PCR amplified TCR CDR3 regions from genomic DNA. For each cell subset, the extracted genomic DNA was distributed evenly across all wells of several immunoSEQ 96-well plates, and each plate served as one replicate. For sorted subsets, about 200 ng genomic DNA, equal to about 30,000 T cell genomes, was loaded into each replicate PCR. Purified libraries were quantified with a Qubit 3.0 fluorometer, sized on a Bioanalyzer 2100, and re-quantified with the KAPA Library Quantification kit. Every immunoSEQ 96-well plate was sequenced on a dedicated single-read 150-cycle Illumina NextSeq 550 flow cell. Per the original workflow: The immunoSEQ output contained only junctional sequences without quality scores, so filtering could not match that applied to full-length reads. To assign V/J genes and CDR3, sequences were annotated using PyIR, a Python wrapper for IgBLAST v1.9, with IMGT germline references. Reads were removed for weak V/J assignments (E-value above 1e-6), missing CDR3, stop codons, out-of-frame junctions, or ambiguous translated residues. V3J clonotypes were defined by identical inferred V gene, J gene, and CDR3 amino acid sequence. Percentage overlap between repertoires was calculated by dividing the number of shared unique clonotypes by the size of the smaller repertoire. Richness of each repertoire was evaluated using RTK rarefaction, the Chao1 estimator, and Recon v2.1 estimates of unobserved clonotypes. Generation probabilities for all TCRbeta clonotypes obtained by the gDNA method from a handful of donors were computed using OLGA. TCRdb limited this immuneACCESS table to in-frame rearrangements with V and J called. A share of clones is missing; checked studies link under half to unresolved V genes, and the rest is unexplained. V and J calls and clone size follow that table, whereas D and trimming were derived from the DNA. This sample has about 960,000 clones in its table, and roughly 72% of those were observed once. Of the sample, over 1.3% falls within the top ten clones.

Results and caveats for the whole study, not just this receptor: When a few donors were compared, the shared fraction of clonotypes was 5% to 6.5% for naive CD4, about 4% for naive CD8, 2% to 2.5% for memory CD4, and around 0.4% for memory CD8. Even with the large sequencing depth, rarefaction of the sorted-subset datasets indicated that sequencing was incomplete. Naive subsets generally had larger estimated clonotype richness than memory subsets did. Sampling was limited to blood, and TCR repertoires in tissue likely differ from TCR repertoires in blood. Because the study included only a small number of donors, the genetic and exposure-history diversity represented was limited. Pairwise subsampling indicated that sequencing depth was expected to affect the degree of clonotype sharing among donors. Compared with non-shared clonotypes, the clonotypes found in all four sorted-subset donors had higher generation probabilities.

CDR1 and CDR2, per the germline V gene, are SGDLS and YYNGEE. The CDR3 holds 15 amino acids from the cysteine to the phenylalanine. Of the read, only the CDR3 DNA is kept; its 45 bases are in frame from base 1. V loses 3 bases of germline sequence and J loses 0 bases, and the interval between the two ends is 10 bases. The clonotype originates from a man between 18 and 35 years old in good health. The chain is assembled from TRBV9 and TRBJ1-5; tentative D gene TRBD1, with 5 bases matching. The sequencing sample was made of memory CD4+ T cells sorted from blood. In the paper's terms, the cell subset or site label means: CD45RA-negative fraction. The CDR3 here reads CASSEGPNSNQPQHF. The DNA sequence follows: TGTGCCAGCAGCGAGGGGCCGAATAGCAATCAGCCCCAGCATTTT.